Shown below are 21 T cell receptor beta chains from a single sample sequenced in a study of blood T cell repertoires in COVID-19. This table comes from immunoSEQ multiplex PCR, and its TCRdb copy is limited to in-frame clones, with some not included. The sample includes a few hundred thousand clones, around 90% of them seen just once. Sample: peripheral blood. These TCRs come from a woman in her forties or fifties with COVID-19, enrolled during active disease.

The rearrangement links TRBV4-1 to TRBJ2-7; 7 nucleotides agree with TRBD1. Germline V lookup: CDR1 MGHRA, CDR2 YSYEKL. J gave up 3 bases and V 4 bases, and 9 bases lay outside the gene matches. This CDR3 is built from 15 residues. CDR3 sequence reads: CASSLGTEPFYEQYF. CDR3 in DNA: TGCGCCAGCAGCCTCGGGACAGAGCCTTTCTACGAGCAGTACTTC.

V usage is TRBV16 and J usage is TRBJ2-1; TRBD2 aligns across 8 bases. The ends lost 5 bases at V and 0 bases at J; junction bases unmatched: 6. Germline V gene data show CDR1 as KGHSY and CDR2 as FQNENV. The CDR3 extends over 16 amino acids. Written as DNA, the CDR3 is TGTGCCAGCAGCTTTACTAGCGGAAGCTCCTACAATGAGCAGTTCTTC. It specifies CASSFTSGSSYNEQFF.

The chain joins TRBV7-2 to TRBJ2-1; 7 bases are a match to TRBD2. This CDR3 has 15 residues. Germline V lookup: CDR1 SGHTA, CDR2 FQGNSA. The V gene end was trimmed by 3 bases and the J gene end by 7 bases; junction bases not matched to a gene: 9. The CDR3 here is CASSFTSELINEQFF. CDR3 nucleotide sequence: TGTGCCAGCAGCTTTACTAGCGAGTTGATAAATGAGCAGTTCTTC.

The V gene is TRBV12-2, the J gene TRBJ2-3; the table's D call of TRBD2 was not tested on the DNA. TRBV12-2 is termed a pseudogene. The CDR3 contains 16 residues. The CDR3 sequence is CASRLRTNLRTDTQYF. The CDR3 nucleotides read TGTGCAAGTCGCCTAAGGACTAACCTTCGGACAGATACGCAGTATTTT.

The gene calls are TRBV19 and TRBJ1-1, with D unresolved. The length of the CDR3 is 15 residues. The germline CDR1 and CDR2 sequences are LNHDA and SQIVND (reference sequence). V lost 3 bases to trimming and J lost 2 bases, with 13 bases between them. The CDR3 DNA reads as TGTGCCAGTAGTATCGGGTCATACCAAAACACTGAAGCTTTCTTT. Its translation is CASSIGSYQNTEAFF.

The rearrangement links TRBV2 to TRBJ2-7, with 7 bases identical to TRBD1. Unmatched junction bases numbered 8, after V lost 7 bases and J lost 2 bases. Per germline, CDR1 SNHLY and CDR2 FYNNEI. The CDR3 consists of 14 residues. CDR3 in DNA: TGTGCCAGCAAGGGACAGATATCCACCTACGAGCAGTACTTC. This encodes CASKGQISTYEQYF.

The DNA of the CDR3 is TGTGCCAGCTCAGCCCTCACCGGGACCGGGGAGCTGTTTTTT. Translation gives CASSALTGTGELFF. The rearrangement joins TRBV18 to TRBJ2-2; D gene ambiguous. There are 14 residues in the CDR3. The V and J ends lost 5 bases and 5 bases respectively, with 12 bases between them. Germline V gene data show CDR1 as KGHSH and CDR2 as LQKENI.

The chain combines TRBV6-5 with TRBJ2-1, with TRBD2 identical over 9 bases. The V segment lost 2 bases and the J segment 8 bases; nucleotides outside the gene matches: 10. CDR1 is MNHEY and CDR2 is SVGAGI in the germline V gene. This CDR3 is 16 amino acids long. CDR3 sequence: CASSYQGGRAFDEQFF. The CDR3 DNA sequence: TGTGCCAGCAGTTACCAAGGCGGGAGGGCCTTCGATGAGCAGTTCTTC.

V gene TRBV5-1 combines with J gene TRBJ1-5, with 7 bases fitting TRBD1. From germline, CDR1 is SGHRS and CDR2 YFSETQ. J lost 9 bases, V lost 4 bases, and 7 bases had no gene match. The CDR3 has 13 residues. Written as DNA, the CDR3 is TGCGCCAGCAGCGAAACAGGGGAGCCGCCCCAGCATTTT. Residues: CASSETGEPPQHF.

The rearrangement uses TRBV14 and TRBJ2-7; D might be TRBD1 (6 bases). The CDR3 contains 17 residues. In germline, CDR1 is SGHDN, CDR2 FVKESK. Trimming cost V 0 bases and J 6 bases, with 21 bases left between them. In DNA, the CDR3 is TGTGCCAGCAGCCAAGAAGAAGTCGAACAGGGTTGGAGCGAGCAGTACTTC. Translating gives CASSQEEVEQGWSEQYF. The entire variable domain, with the rest obtained from reference TRBV14 and TRBJ2-7, is as follows: EAGVTQFPSHSVIEKGQTVTLRCDPISGHDNLYWYRRVMGKEIKFLLHFVKESKQDESGMPNNRFLAERTGGTYSTLKVQPAELEDSGVYFCASSQEEVEQGWSEQYFGPGTRLTVT.

The genes are TRBV7-9 and TRBJ2-1; 11 bases line up with TRBD2. Germline V gene data show CDR1 as SEHNR and CDR2 as FQNEAQ (reference sequence). The CDR3 is 15 amino acids. J gave up 8 bases and V 7 bases, and 10 bases lay outside the gene matches. The CDR3 region has the DNA TGTGCCAGCACCCGAACTAGCGGGAGTGTGGATGAGCAGTTCTTC. Amino acids: CASTRTSGSVDEQFF.

V is TRBV25-1 and J is TRBJ1-1; possible D gene TRBD1, 5 bases. CDR3 size: 13 residues. Trimming took off 6 bases at V and 1 base at J, with 9 bases between the two ends. The germline V gene has CDR1 MGHDK and CDR2 SYGVNS. The CDR3: CASRVQENTEAFF. The CDR3, as DNA: TGTGCCAGCAGAGTACAGGAGAACACTGAAGCTTTCTTT.

This clone is a singleton in its sample. The genes are TRBV29-1 and TRBJ2-6, with 10 bases that match TRBD1. The CDR3 sequence is 16 residues long. Germline CDR1 and CDR2: SQVTM and ANQGSEA. Germline trimming cut 5 bases from V and 4 bases from J; bases unmatched to any gene: 8. In nucleotides, the CDR3 is TGCAGCGTTCGACAGGGGGCGTCTCTGGGGGCCAACGTCCTGACTTTC. Protein product: CSVRQGASLGANVLTF.

The genes are TRBV18 and TRBJ1-2; D unclear. V lost 3 bases and J lost 0, with 14 bases in between. This CDR3 has 16 amino acids. Germline loops: CDR1 KGHSH, CDR2 LQKENI. CDR3 sequence: CASSPYPGEANYGYTF. Here the CDR3 DNA reads TGTGCCAGCTCACCTTATCCCGGGGAGGCTAACTATGGCTACACCTTC.

CDR3 protein: CARSSGIKETQYF. In nucleotides, the CDR3 is TGTGCCAGAAGCTCAGGAATCAAAGAGACCCAGTACTTC. The chain links TRBV5-3 to TRBJ2-5; D gene uncertain. TRBV5-3 is identified as an open reading frame with a role that is uncertain. The CDR3 consists of 13 residues. Trimming stripped 3 bases from V and 3 bases from J, with 9 bases between.

The rearrangement uses TRBV6-4 and TRBJ1-6; D may be TRBD1 (6 bases). This CDR3 has 14 residues. Trimming removed 8 bases from V and 7 bases from J, with 15 bases in between. Germline assignment: CDR1 MRHNA and CDR2 SNTAGT. This chain's CDR3 is CASRLTGTNSPLHF. CDR3 nucleotides: TGTGCCAGCCGCCTCACAGGGACCAATTCACCCCTCCACTTT.

This chain connects TRBV24-1 to TRBJ2-5; D is possibly TRBD1 (6 bases). The CDR3 runs to 15 residues. Trimming removed 5 bases at V and 0 bases at J, with 12 bases between. Germline V gene lookup returns CDR1 KGHDR and CDR2 SFDVKD. CDR3 region: CATSGGRGYQETQYF. CDR3 DNA sequence: TGTGCCACCAGTGGGGGCAGGGGCTACCAAGAGACCCAGTACTTC.

This clone was observed once. The chain couples TRBV5-1 to TRBJ2-3, with D perhaps TRBD1 (5 bases). Deletions cut 4 bases from V and 2 bases from J, with 8 bases between. This CDR3 has 13 residues. CDR1 SGHRS and CDR2 YFSETQ come from the germline V gene. The CDR3 DNA follows: TGCGCCAGCAGCACAGGCCCCACAGATACGCAGTATTTT. Encoded protein: CASSTGPTDTQYF.

The chain has TRBV5-4 and TRBJ2-1; the match to TRBD1 covers 11 bases. Germline-derived CDR1 and CDR2 are SGHNT and YYREEE (reference sequence). J lost 1 base, V lost 3 bases, and 12 bases had no gene match. This CDR3 region has 19 residues. CDR3 protein: CASSWGQGVFRGSYNEQFF. Written as DNA, the CDR3 is TGTGCCAGCAGCTGGGGACAGGGGGTCTTTCGTGGATCCTACAATGAGCAGTTCTTC.

This chain uses TRBV7-2 with TRBJ2-7; D perhaps matches TRBD2 (6 bases). The germline V gene has CDR1 SGHTA and CDR2 FQGNSA. V was cut by 3 bases and J by 2 bases, with 11 bases left in between. This CDR3 region has 14 residues. The CDR3: CASSFRRGPYEQYF. CDR3 coding DNA: TGTGCCAGCAGCTTTCGGCGGGGACCCTACGAGCAGTACTTC.

This chain connects TRBV12-5 to TRBJ2-7; TRBD1 matches 8 bases. This CDR3 has 15 amino acids. Germline V gene lookup returns CDR1 LGHNT and CDR2 FRNRAP. Trimming removed 4 bases from V and 1 base from J; junction bases left unmatched: 6. CDR3 loop: CASGSPQGESYEQYF. DNA for the CDR3: TGTGCTAGTGGTTCTCCACAGGGGGAGTCCTACGAGCAGTACTTC.